This T cell receptor beta chain came from a study of type 1 and type 2 diabetes patients. Genomic DNA was the PCR template. The TCR beta CDR3 region was amplified using 30 forward and 13 reverse primers. TCRdb re-analysed the multiplex PCR reads in MiXCR, keeping a single row per CDR3 protein. The table shows about 290,000 distinct CDR3 sequences, with roughly 48% occurring only once. Study-level results: Some T1D-only expanded clones might appear in more T2D or control samples.

The CDR3 extends over 15 amino acids. The germline V gene has CDR1 MNHEY and CDR2 SVGAGI. The germline V and J ends were trimmed by 2 bases and 0 bases, with 10 bases remaining between them. As regards this clonotype: Its antigen is as yet unknown.

The TCR sequence derives from a man in his late teens or twenties with type 2 diabetes. The chain couples TRBV6-5 to TRBJ2-5; either TRBD1 or TRBD2 may supply D (5 bases each). Sequences were obtained from peripheral blood mononuclear cells (PBMCs). The CDR3 DNA follows: TGTGCCAGCAGTTACGGGGGTGGCCACCAAGAGACCCAGTACTTC. It encodes CASSYGGGHQETQYF.